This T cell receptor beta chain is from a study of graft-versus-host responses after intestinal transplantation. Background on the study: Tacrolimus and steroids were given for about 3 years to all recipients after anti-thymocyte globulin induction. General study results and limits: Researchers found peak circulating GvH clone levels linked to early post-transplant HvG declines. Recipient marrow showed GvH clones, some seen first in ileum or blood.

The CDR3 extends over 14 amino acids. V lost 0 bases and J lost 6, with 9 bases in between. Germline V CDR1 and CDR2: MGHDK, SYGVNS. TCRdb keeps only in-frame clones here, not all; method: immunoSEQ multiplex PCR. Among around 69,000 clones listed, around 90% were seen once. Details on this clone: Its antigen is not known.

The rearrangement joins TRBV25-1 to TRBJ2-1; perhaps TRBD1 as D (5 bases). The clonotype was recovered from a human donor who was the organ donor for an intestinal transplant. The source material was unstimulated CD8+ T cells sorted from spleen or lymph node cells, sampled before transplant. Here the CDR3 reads CASSEYARGNEQFF. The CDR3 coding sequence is TGTGCCAGCAGTGAATATGCTAGGGGCAATGAGCAGTTCTTC.